A selection of T cell receptor beta chains follows, all from one sample in a study of T cell repertoires in cytomegalovirus infection. TCRdb passed the reads through MiXCR, listing each CDR3 protein once. The table records under 850,000 distinct CDR3 sequences, about a third of them present only once. Sequences were obtained from PBMCs. Every receptor here comes from a human donor in good health (CMV status not recorded). Some clones in this sample may be carry-over from other donors' samples. Each CDR3 is given with its conserved first and last residue. Each record gives: D gene, clone size, V gene, J gene, CDR3 DNA, CDR3 protein. A D gene is named only where the DNA matches it firmly. For some rows the clone size is stated as once, few or many, or as a class when expanded; others skip it.

D: NA; size: NA; V: TRBV7-3; J: TRBJ2-3; DNA: TGTGCCAGCAGCTTCAGCAGGGAGGTCGGTACGCAGTATTTT; CDR3: CASSFSREVGTQYF
D: NA; size: few; V: TRBV28; J: TRBJ2-1; DNA: TGTGCCAGCAGTTCGGGCTTAGGGCCCAGAACCAATGAGCAGTTCTTC; CDR3: CASSSGLGPRTNEQFF
D: NA; size: NA; V: TRBV29-1; J: TRBJ2-7; DNA: TGCAGCGTTGCGGCCGCGTCGACGGAATCCTACGAGCAGTACTTC; CDR3: CSVAAASTESYEQYF
D: NA; size: few; V: TRBV19; J: TRBJ1-5; DNA: TGTGCCAGTAGAGCCATGGAAGGACAAGGCAATCAGCCCCAGCATTTT; CDR3: CASRAMEGQGNQPQHF
D: TRBD2; size: few; V: TRBV7-6; J: TRBJ2-1; DNA: TGTGCCAGCAGCGAGAGCGGGACCCACAATGAGCAGTTCTTC; CDR3: CASSESGTHNEQFF
D: TRBD1; size: many; V: TRBV7-9; J: TRBJ2-7; DNA: TGTGCCAGCAGCCCGGGGACAGGGGATTACTACGAGCAGTACTTC; CDR3: CASSPGTGDYYEQYF
D: NA; size: NA; V: TRBV2; J: TRBJ2-1; DNA: TGTGCCAGCACCATGCTGACAGGAGACTACAATGAGCAGTTCTTC; CDR3: CASTMLTGDYNEQFF
D: NA; size: NA; V: TRBV12-3/TRBV12-4; J: TRBJ2-3; DNA: TGTGCCAGCAGTCTTGGACGGGACCCGGATACGCAGTATTTT; CDR3: CASSLGRDPDTQYF
D: NA; size: medium-sized; V: TRBV6-4; J: TRBJ2-2; DNA: TGTGCCAGCAGTGACTCGAGCACCGGGGAGCTGTTTTTT; CDR3: CASSDSSTGELFF
D: TRBD1; size: few; V: TRBV7-9; J: TRBJ1-2; DNA: TGTGCCAGCAGCGACAGGGAGGAAGATGGCTACACCTTC; CDR3: CASSDREEDGYTF
D: TRBD1; size: many; V: TRBV7-2; J: TRBJ2-7; DNA: TGTGCCAGCAGCTTAGCAGCGGACAGGATCTACGAGCAGTACTTC; CDR3: CASSLAADRIYEQYF
D: TRBD1; size: NA; V: TRBV4-1; J: TRBJ1-5; DNA: TGCGCCAGCAGCCAAGGGACAGGGGAGAGGCAGCCCCAGCATTTT; CDR3: CASSQGTGERQPQHF
D: TRBD1; size: few; V: TRBV5-1; J: TRBJ2-6; DNA: TGCGCCAGCGGAAACAGGGGAGCTGGGGCCAACGTCCTGACTTTC; CDR3: CASGNRGAGANVLTF
D: TRBD1; size: few; V: TRBV19; J: TRBJ1-6; DNA: TGTGCCAGTACGACAGGGGGGGTGAATTCACCCCTCCACTTT; CDR3: CASTTGGVNSPLHF
D: TRBD1; size: many; V: TRBV12-3/TRBV12-4; J: TRBJ2-1; DNA: TGTGCCAGCATACTACAACTATCGGGACAGGGGTGGAATGAGCAGTTCTTC; CDR3: CASILQLSGQGWNEQFF
D: NA; size: NA; V: TRBV20-1; J: TRBJ1-6; DNA: TGCAGTTCTAGTAACGGGCCACTTAATTCACCCCTCCACTTT; CDR3: CSSSNGPLNSPLHF
D: TRBD2; size: NA; V: TRBV7-9; J: TRBJ2-1; DNA: TGTGCCAGCAGCTTATTGTCGCGAGCGGGGGCCCGGAATGAGCAGTTCTTC; CDR3: CASSLLSRAGARNEQFF
D: NA; size: NA; V: TRBV7-9; J: TRBJ1-1; DNA: TGTGCCAGCAGCTTAGTACGGGTCAACAGGGCCACTGAAGCTTTCTTT; CDR3: CASSLVRVNRATEAFF
D: TRBD1; size: NA; V: TRBV6-2/TRBV6-3; J: TRBJ2-2; DNA: TGTGCCAGCAGTTACTCGACAGGGGGGACCGAGAACACCGGGGAGCTGTTTTTT; CDR3: CASSYSTGGTENTGELFF
D: NA; size: many; V: TRBV7-6; J: TRBJ1-5; DNA: TGTGCCAGCAGCTTAGCGAGCGGGGGCAATCAGCCCCAGCATTTT; CDR3: CASSLASGGNQPQHF
D: NA; size: many; V: TRBV7-2; J: TRBJ1-1; DNA: TGTGCCAGCAGCTCGCGTCGGGGCGCGGAGGCTTTCTTT; CDR3: CASSSRRGAEAFF
D: NA; size: NA; V: TRBV19; J: TRBJ1-2; DNA: TGTGCCAGTAGTATTCCCGGGACATTTAATGGCTACACCTTC; CDR3: CASSIPGTFNGYTF
D: TRBD1; size: NA; V: TRBV24-1; J: TRBJ2-2; DNA: TGTGCCACCAGTGATACAGGGGAGAACACCGGGGAGCTGTTTTTT; CDR3: CATSDTGENTGELFF
D: TRBD2; size: NA; V: TRBV18; J: TRBJ2-3; DNA: TGTGCCAGCTCTCGGACTAGCGGGAGTTTAGATACGCAGTATTTT; CDR3: CASSRTSGSLDTQYF
D: TRBD1; size: NA; V: TRBV5-1; J: TRBJ1-1; DNA: TGCGCCAGCACCGTGGACAGGGCTGAAGCTTTCTTT; CDR3: CASTVDRAEAFF
D: TRBD1; size: few; V: TRBV2; J: TRBJ2-7; DNA: TGTGCCAGCAGTGCCCCGGGGACAGGGACCTACGAGCAGTACTTC; CDR3: CASSAPGTGTYEQYF
D: NA; size: NA; V: TRBV7-9; J: TRBJ2-5; DNA: TGTGCCAGCAGCTTAGGAGAAAGGGGGGCTTGGGAGACCCAGTACTTC; CDR3: CASSLGERGAWETQYF